The next 15 T cell receptor beta chains were all read from a single sample in a study of cytomegalovirus exposure and HLA in healthy donors. Libraries were prepared by immunoSEQ multiplex PCR; TCRdb keeps only in-frame clonotypes and omits some of them. The data contain 150,000 to 200,000 clones, 95% to 97% of them singletons. The sample comprised PBMCs. All receptors come from a woman between 18 and 29 years old in good health and CMV-seronegative.

The J gene is TRBJ1-5, the V gene TRBV2, with 7 bases aligning to TRBD1. The CDR3 loop spans 18 amino acids. V dropped 6 bases and J dropped 0; count of bases not matched to a gene: 14. From germline, CDR1 is SNHLY and CDR2 FYNNEI. The CDR3 nucleotides are TGTGCCAGCAGCCTCATTCTCGGGACAGCTTCTAGCAATCAGCCCCAGCATTTT. It codes for CASSLILGTASSNQPQHF.

The chain uses TRBV7-6 and TRBJ2-7; 7 bases fit TRBD1. CDR1 SGHVS and CDR2 FNYEAQ come from the germline V gene. The J segment lost 3 bases and the V segment lost 5 bases, leaving 10 bases of the junction unmatched. The CDR3 loop spans 15 amino acids. DNA of the CDR3: TGTGCCAGCAGCACAGCTCCGGGACAGAACTACGAGCAGTACTTC. Its translation is CASSTAPGQNYEQYF.

The V gene is TRBV6-1, the J gene TRBJ2-7, with 10 bases aligning to TRBD2. CDR3 length equals 14 residues. The ends lost 5 bases at V and 6 bases at J; junction bases unmatched: 7. Germline loops: CDR1 MNHNS, CDR2 SASEGT. CDR3 in DNA: TGTGCCAGCAGTCCCAGCGGGGGGGTTGGCGAGCAGTACTTC. It translates to CASSPSGGVGEQYF.

The genes are TRBV4-1 and TRBJ1-1, with 8 bases aligning to TRBD1. The V gene's germline CDR1 is MGHRA and CDR2 YSYEKL. Trimming at V came to 1 base and at J to 0 bases, leaving 7 bases not matched to a gene. The CDR3 is 17 amino acids. The CDR3 reads CASSQGWTGPMNTEAFF. The CDR3 nucleotides read TGCGCCAGCAGCCAAGGGTGGACAGGGCCTATGAACACTGAAGCTTTCTTT.

The V gene is TRBV10-3, the J gene TRBJ1-3; 10 nucleotides agree with TRBD1. The CDR3 length is 14 residues. Per germline, CDR1 ENHRY and CDR2 SYGVKD. V was clipped by 6 bases and J by 3 bases; unmatched bases: 2. The CDR3 sequence is CAISGTGVGNTIYF. CDR3 nucleotides: TGTGCCATCAGCGGGACAGGGGTTGGAAACACCATATATTTT.

To note about this clone: Given the absence of the conserved phenylalanine or tryptophan at the CDR3 end, a read error is likely. The limits of the CDR3 on the DNA are not certain, so only TCRdb's listed CDR3 is given. CDR3 region: CASSQSLDSLIV. V and J are TRBV16 and TRBJ1-4; the DNA was not used to check the table's D call, TRBD1. The CDR3 is 12 amino acids long, termini counted. Per germline, CDR1 KGHSY and CDR2 FQNENV.

This chain uses TRBV5-4 with TRBJ2-7; tentative D call: TRBD1 (6 bases). The CDR3 extends over 15 amino acids. CDR1 and CDR2 (germline): SGHNT, YYREEE (reference sequence). Trimming stripped 4 bases from V and 3 bases from J, with 17 bases between. CDR3 bases: TGTGCCAGCAGCACCTGGGGGCTAGCCGTCTACGAGCAGTACTTC. Translating it yields CASSTWGLAVYEQYF. The full variable domain, in which reference TRBV5-4 and TRBJ2-7 provide the parts outside the CDR3, is ETGVTQSPTHLIKTRGQQVTLRCSSQSGHNTVSWYQQALGQGPQFIFQYYREEENGRGNFPPRFSGLQFPNYSSELNVNALELDDSALYLCASSTWGLAVYEQYFGPGTRLTVT.

The CDR3 coding sequence is TGCGCCAGCAGCCAAGATATTACGGGATACTACGAGCAGTACTTC. Amino acid sequence: CASSQDITGYYEQYF. The chain carries TRBV4-1 and TRBJ2-7; D perhaps matches TRBD2 (5 bases). Trimming stripped 0 bases from V and 3 bases from J, with 12 bases between. CDR3 length equals 15 residues. Germline V CDR1 and CDR2: MGHRA, YSYEKL.

The chain couples TRBV6-1 to TRBJ1-2; D remains ambiguous. The CDR3 is 13 residues long. Trimming left V 7 bases short and J 4 bases short, with 13 bases between. Germline loops: CDR1 MNHNS, CDR2 SASEGT. CDR3 region: CASMARGLYGYTF. CDR3 sequence (DNA): TGTGCCAGCATGGCACGGGGTCTCTATGGCTACACCTTC.

The chain employs TRBV6-4 and TRBJ2-1, with 12 bases that match TRBD2. V lost 0 bases and J lost 4; bases outside the gene matches: 1. The CDR3 runs to 16 residues. CDR1 and CDR2 (germline): MRHNA, SNTAGT. CDR3 coding DNA: TGTGCCAGCAGTGACTCAGGGACTAGCGGGTACAATGAGCAGTTCTTC. The encoded protein is CASSDSGTSGYNEQFF.

The chain combines TRBV6-5 with TRBJ1-1, with 7 bases matching TRBD1. The CDR3 is 13 amino acids. After removal of 2 bases from V and 7 bases from J, the junction contained 4 bases not matched to a gene. CDR1 MNHEY and CDR2 SVGAGI come from the germline V gene. CDR3 nucleotide sequence: TGTGCCAGCAGTTACGAAGGGGGCGGTGAAGCTTTCTTT. The encoded protein is CASSYEGGGEAFF.

The rearrangement joins TRBV5-4 to TRBJ2-1; TRBD2 might be the D (6 bases). CDR1 and CDR2 (germline): SGHNT, YYREEE (reference sequence). The CDR3 is 14 amino acids. Between the trimmed V and J ends, which lost 10 bases and 2 bases, there was a span of 16 bases. CDR3 sequence (DNA): TGTGCCGGGGCCCGGGGCGGGGCCTACAATGAGCAGTTCTTC. Protein product: CAGARGGAYNEQFF.

The V gene is TRBV18, the J gene TRBJ2-5; 13 positions match TRBD2. The CDR3 contains 14 residues. Trimming cost V 6 bases and J 4 bases; bases outside gene matches: 2. Germline CDR1 is KGHSH and CDR2 is LQKENI. The CDR3 DNA is TGTGCCAGCTCTTGGACTAGCGGGGGAGAGACCCAGTACTTC. Its protein product is CASSWTSGGETQYF.

This chain links TRBV14 with TRBJ2-7; 10 bases are a match to TRBD1. The CDR3 is 17 amino acids. Germline CDR1 SGHDN, CDR2 FVKESK. Trimming removed 4 bases from V and 7 bases from J; junction bases left unmatched: 16. CDR3 sequence reads: CASSRQGALTLFGEQYF. CDR3 sequence (DNA): TGTGCCAGCAGCCGACAGGGGGCGCTTACCCTCTTCGGTGAGCAGTACTTC.

The chain is built from TRBV29-1 and TRBJ1-5; D may be TRBD1 (5 bases). V lost 6 bases, J lost 4 bases, and 16 bases lay in between. Germline V gene sequence: CDR1 SQVTM, CDR2 ANQGSEA. This CDR3 has 14 amino acids. CDR3 sequence reads: CSVGGTGGNQPQHF. The CDR3 DNA reads TGCAGCGTGGGAGGGACGGGGGGGAATCAGCCCCAGCATTTT.